This record looks at one T cell receptor beta chain sequence and its context. The antigen this receptor binds is unknown. The input lacks base qualities; no much larger clone sits a single base away. These data are taken from a study of beta chain features in type 1 diabetes (dated by TCRdb to the late 2010s). Looking at the study overall: Mean age, gender distribution, total cell number and subset yield did not differ between patients and healthy donors. A total of 107,917,701 sorted cells were examined across all samples, and the number of cells per subset was strongly correlated with RNA yield. In the study, TCRB repertoires of sorted circulating CD4+ T cell subsets from recently diagnosed type 1 diabetes patients were compared with those of matched healthy donors. Whereas all 28 donors provided naive and central memory subsets, regulatory and stem cell-like memory subsets were isolated from just 8 patients and roughly eight healthy donors. Broad study findings and their caveats: Shorter templates might have been favored by PCR, but patient and control samples were amplified and corrected together, so both groups would have been affected equally by any skew. Naive, central memory and regulatory TCRB repertoires appeared more similar among patients than among healthy donors. HLA sub-analyses involved small numbers of individuals, so any influence of HLA type on TCRB rearrangement remained unresolved. At VDJ recombination sites, patients with type 1 diabetes made fewer insertions and deleted more nucleotides, a pattern implying thymic rearrangement abnormalities. Sequencing cDNA rather than genomic DNA could over-represent highly expressing activated cells, although activation and CD3 levels did not differ between groups. Type 1 diabetes patients showed a moderate but significant shortening of TCRB CDR3 length in all four CD4+ subsets.

Reading the germline V gene gives CDR1 MDHEN and CDR2 SYDVKM. From cysteine to phenylalanine, the CDR3 is 15 amino acids long. CDR3 DNA only is kept here, 45 bases in frame from base 1. V drops 6 bases and J drops 7 bases, leaving 16 bases in between. The High Capacity cDNA Reverse Transcription Kit was used to reverse transcribe all of the isolated RNA, meaning that expressed TCRB transcripts were what got sequenced. Deep immunoSEQ sequencing was performed on naive, central memory and regulatory T cell samples, with an average of about 3.57 million total reads per sample. After sorted cells were lysed in RLT buffer, RNA was extracted with DNase-treated RNeasy Micro or Mini kits, with the choice depending on cell number. Each cell subset was processed on its own to prevent cross-contamination, while patient and healthy donor samples were processed together. The immunoSEQ multiplex PCR was used to amplify TCRB sequences from cDNA, yielding 87-bp fragments that span the CDR3 region. Amplicons were sequenced on the Illumina HiSeq platform. In the source study's methods: Synthetic template baselines were used to correct PCR bias computationally, reads within Hamming distance 2 were collapsed together, and singletons that could not be merged were discarded. By aligning reads against IMGT, V, D and J genes, CDR3 length, and insertions or deletions at six rearrangement sites were assigned. Within each subset, clonotype counts were normalized to the number of sorted cells before true diversity and Gini coefficients were calculated with the tcR R package. The overlap coefficient, calculated on TCRB nucleotide sequences, was used to measure repertoire sharing. Out-of-frame TCRB sequences from naive cells were analyzed as a proxy for the pre-selection repertoire. Not all clones reach the TCRdb copy of this immuneACCESS table, which keeps in-frame sequences only. Checked studies attribute under half of the gap to unresolved V genes and leave the rest unexplained. For V, J and clone size, that table is used; D and trimming come from the DNA. This sample is represented by 680,000 or so clones; around 16% of them were singletons. More than 0.08% of the sample goes to the ten largest clones.

From each donor, a single peripheral blood sample of approximately 0.11 L on average was drawn into heparinised tubes. A BD FACSAria II and a panel including CD45RO, CCR7, CD25, CD127, CD95 and CD27 were used to sort naive, central memory, regulatory and stem cell-like memory CD4+ T cells. Purity was above 95% for every sorted population. PBMCs were isolated right away by Lymphoprep density gradient centrifugation and were stained directly, without culture. So that batch effects would be minimized, each experiment stained and sorted samples in pairs, pairing one healthy donor with one patient. The receptor was isolated from a man aged 18-30 years in good health. What was sequenced was naive CD4+ T cells from blood. The sample's cell subset or site label, decoded: true naive CD4+ T cells. The sequence is built from TRBV28 and TRBJ1-6, and the D gene may be TRBD1, 5 bases matching. The DNA sequence reads TGTGCCAGCAGGACTATAGGGGCGGTGAATTCACCCCTCCACTTT. Its translation reads: CASRTIGAVNSPLHF.